These 22 T cell receptor beta chains originate from one sample sequenced in a study of T cells in Graves' hyperthyroidism and ophthalmopathy. Template material for amplifying TCR beta CDR3 regions consisted of RNA transcripts. HTBI primers drove first-round RT-PCR of the TCR CDR3. TCRdb fed the multiplex PCR reads into MiXCR, producing one record per CDR3 protein. The table has hundreds of thousands of distinct CDR3 sequences, 16% seen once; the top ten hold around 3.5%. The sample comprised blood. These receptors originate from a middle-aged woman with Graves' ophthalmopathy.

This clonotype came up a few times. This rearrangement joins TRBV10-3 to TRBJ1-6, with 7 bases identical to TRBD1. The CDR3 spans 13 residues. V lost 10 bases to trimming and J lost 7 bases; unmatched junction nucleotides: 7. Germline CDR1 ENHRY, CDR2 SYGVKD. The CDR3 DNA is TGTGCCACCACAGGGGATTACAATTCACCCCTCCACTTT. Amino acid sequence: CATTGDYNSPLHF.

V and J are TRBV29-1 and TRBJ2-1; D is perhaps TRBD1 (6 bases). The germline V and J ends were trimmed by 4 bases and 5 bases, with 12 bases remaining between them. The CDR3 totals 13 residues. CDR1 is SQVTM, CDR2 ANQGSEA, per germline. The CDR3 here is CSVVGTTHNEQFF. CDR3 nucleotide sequence: TGCAGCGTTGTCGGGACAACTCACAATGAGCAGTTCTTC.

This sequence joins TRBV4-1 and TRBJ2-6; unclear D gene. In germline, CDR1 is MGHRA, CDR2 YSYEKL. Trimming removed 1 base at V and 1 base at J, with 11 bases between. The CDR3 is 17 residues long. As DNA, the CDR3 is TGCGCCAGCAGCCAAGGGGCGTTCGAATCTGGGGCCAACGTCCTGACTTTC. Its protein product is CASSQGAFESGANVLTF.

The chain recombines TRBV6-1 with TRBJ2-3; no reliable D call. V was cut by 2 bases and J by 0 bases, with 12 bases left in between. Germline V gene lookup returns CDR1 MNHNS and CDR2 SASEGT. The CDR3 covers 16 residues. CDR3 protein: CASSERVAASTDTQYF. In DNA form, the CDR3 reads TGTGCCAGCAGTGAACGGGTTGCGGCAAGCACAGATACGCAGTATTTT.

This clonotype was picked up a small number of times. V usage is TRBV27 and J usage is TRBJ2-7; D uncertain. The V end was cut by 0 bases, the J end by 0 bases, with 12 bases between. In germline, CDR1 is MNHEY, CDR2 SMNVEV (reference sequence). The CDR3 sequence is 16 residues long. In DNA form, the CDR3 reads TGTGCCAGCAGTTTATCGATTCCAGGCCTCTCCTACGAGCAGTACTTC. It encodes CASSLSIPGLSYEQYF.

The table lists this clonotype with a few counts. This chain connects TRBV20-1 to TRBJ2-4; TRBD1 matches at 8 bases. V gave up 0 bases and J gave up 3 bases; unmatched junction bases: 1. Germline assignment: CDR1 DFQATT and CDR2 SNEGSKA (reference sequence). The CDR3 length is 14 residues. This CDR3 reads CSARDGTGKNIQYF. The CDR3 DNA reads as TGCAGTGCTAGAGATGGGACAGGCAAAAACATTCAGTACTTC.

This clonotype was seen a handful of times. V and J are TRBV6-1 and TRBJ1-5; D is possibly TRBD1 (5 bases). CDR1 is MNHNS, CDR2 SASEGT, per germline. CDR3 size: 15 residues. Trimming removed 7 bases at V and 7 bases at J, with 20 bases between. DNA of the CDR3: TGTGCCAGCAAAGAGGGGCCCTCGGTAGGCCAGCCCCAGCATTTT. This codes for CASKEGPSVGQPQHF.

A note on this clonotype: A much more abundant neighbour one base away suggests this may be a read error. The CDR3 does not close with the conserved phenylalanine or tryptophan, likely indicating a read error. This chain links TRBV20-1 with TRBJ1-5; a possible D gene is TRBD1 (5 bases). CDR1 and CDR2 (germline): DFQATT, SNEGSKA (reference sequence). V was trimmed by 6 bases and J by 0 bases, leaving 15 bases between them. The length of the CDR3 is 15 residues. The CDR3 DNA is TGCAGTGCCTTTAACGGGGGAAATAGCAATCAGCCCCAGCATCTT. Translation gives CSAFNGGNSNQPQHL.

In its sample, this clonotype was seen a few times. This may be a read error: a much more frequent sequence differs by one nucleotide. The chain is built from TRBV28 and TRBJ1-2; the D gene is possibly TRBD1 (6 bases). Germline V CDR1 and CDR2: MDHEN, SYDVKM. V was trimmed by 4 bases and J by 4 bases, leaving 13 bases between them. The CDR3 is made up of 14 amino acids. The CDR3 is CASSSPGDVYGYTF. DNA for the CDR3: TGTGCCAGCAGTTCCCCAGGGGATGTCTATGGCTACACCTTC.

This clonotype was observed at least ten times. The V and J genes are TRBV29-1 and TRBJ2-1; D possibly corresponds to TRBD2 (5 bases). The CDR3 has 13 residues. Trimming left V 2 bases short and J 6 bases short, with 11 bases between. CDR1 is SQVTM, CDR2 ANQGSEA, per germline. CDR3 residues: CSVEPGNGNEQFF. The DNA of the CDR3 is TGCAGCGTTGAACCGGGAAACGGCAATGAGCAGTTCTTC.

The gene calls are TRBV25-1 and TRBJ2-3, with 16 positions matching TRBD2. This CDR3 has 21 amino acids. Trimming took 5 bases from V and 0 from J; bases not matched to a gene: 14. Germline V gives CDR1 MGHDK, CDR2 SYGVNS. The chain's CDR3 is CASSPYPGTSGRARSTDTQYF. Written as DNA, the CDR3 is TGTGCCAGCAGTCCATACCCCGGGACTAGCGGGAGGGCCCGGAGCACAGATACGCAGTATTTT.

The table lists this clonotype with a few counts. The chain is built from TRBV4-1 and TRBJ2-7, with D perhaps TRBD1 or TRBD2 (5 bases each). Trimming cost V 1 base and J 2 bases, with 15 bases left between them. The length of the CDR3 is 16 residues. The V gene's germline CDR1 is MGHRA and CDR2 YSYEKL. CDR3 sequence: CASSQAASGLPYEQYF. The CDR3 nucleotides read TGCGCCAGCAGCCAAGCTGCGTCGGGGCTCCCCTACGAGCAGTACTTC.

The gene calls are TRBV30 and TRBJ1-1; no definite D call. The V gene lost 5 bases and the J gene lost 5 bases, with 12 bases spanning the gap. CDR1 and CDR2 (germline): GTSNPN, SVGIG (reference sequence). The CDR3 length is 12 residues. DNA of the CDR3: TGTGCCTGGTCCTCGGAGGGTACTGAAGCTTTCTTT. This sequence encodes CAWSSEGTEAFF.

There are many counts of this clonotype. This rearrangement joins TRBV12-3 or TRBV12-4 to TRBJ2-4, with D possibly called TRBD1 or TRBD2 (5 bases each). Trimming removed 1 base from V and 6 bases from J, with 13 bases in between. The CDR3 length is 15 residues. The CDR3 DNA reads TGTGCCAGCAGTTTAGGTGTTGGGGACCTAAACATTCAGTACTTC. It is translated as CASSLGVGDLNIQYF.

This clonotype has just one count. Given a much more abundant clone one base away, this may be a read error. The rearrangement joins TRBV2 to TRBJ2-7, with D perhaps being TRBD1 or TRBD2 (5 bases each). The CDR3 extends over 15 amino acids. CDR1 is SNHLY and CDR2 is FYNNEI in the germline V gene. CDR3 bases: TGTGCCAGCAGTGAAGCGGAGGCAGGGTCCTGCGAGCAGTACTTC. Its protein product is CASSEAEAGSCEQYF.

As concerns this clonotype: A much larger clonotype is one base distant, so this may be a read error. The rearrangement joins TRBV12-3 or TRBV12-4 to TRBJ2-5; D may match TRBD1 or TRBD2 (6 bases each). CDR3 length equals 14 residues. CDR3 sequence (DNA): TGTGCCATCACGTTGGGGGGCTTGGGAGAGACCCAGCACTTC. This gives the protein CAITLGGLGETQHF.

This clonotype was found a few times. The gene calls are TRBV20-1 and TRBJ1-2; no definite D call. V was clipped by 2 bases and J by 2 bases, with 9 bases between them. From germline, CDR1 is DFQATT and CDR2 SNEGSKA (reference sequence). CDR3 length equals 13 residues. The CDR3 DNA follows: TGCAGTGCTAGAATGGTAGCGAACTATGGCTACACCTTC. It translates to CSARMVANYGYTF.

This clonotype was recorded a few times. This rearrangement joins TRBV15 to TRBJ2-3, with no clear D. V lost 3 bases to trimming and J lost 2 bases, with 6 bases between them. This CDR3 is built from 13 residues. Germline values: CDR1 LNHNV, CDR2 YYDKDF (reference sequence). Written as DNA, the CDR3 is TGTGCCACCAGCAGGAGACCCACAGATACGCAGTATTTT. This encodes CATSRRPTDTQYF.

This clonotype was detected many times. V usage is TRBV20-1 and J usage is TRBJ2-2; 7 nucleotides agree with TRBD2. J was trimmed by 7 bases and V by 3 bases; bases with no gene match: 5. Germline CDR1 is DFQATT and CDR2 is SNEGSKA (reference sequence). This CDR3 has 13 residues. CDR3 in amino acids: CSASGRTVGELFF. In DNA, the CDR3 is TGCAGTGCTAGCGGGAGGACGGTCGGGGAGCTGTTTTTT.

This clonotype was counted a few times. The gene calls are TRBV5-6 and TRBJ2-1; no definite D call. The germline V and J ends were trimmed by 4 bases and 8 bases, with 13 bases remaining between them. The length of the CDR3 is 13 residues. Germline CDR1 SGHDT, CDR2 YYEEEE. The CDR3 loop is CASSHGPRDEQFF. CDR3 sequence (DNA): TGTGCCAGCAGCCACGGACCTCGCGATGAGCAGTTCTTC.

The chain joins TRBV27 to TRBJ2-2, with D tentatively TRBD2 (5 bases). Trimming took off 6 bases at V and 6 bases at J, with 11 bases between the two ends. This CDR3 is 13 amino acids long. Germline CDR1 reads MNHEY; CDR2 reads SMNVEV (reference sequence). In DNA form, the CDR3 reads TGTGCCAGCAGGGAGTCGGGGTCCGGGGAGCTGTTTTTT. Residues: CASRESGSGELFF.

The rearrangement joins TRBV6-1 to TRBJ1-5; TRBD1 aligns across 9 bases. Germline-derived CDR1 and CDR2 are MNHNS and SASEGT. The V and J ends lost 6 bases and 9 bases, in that order; junction bases with no gene match: 9. The CDR3 covers 14 residues. The CDR3 DNA follows: TGTGCCAGCAGCGCCCTGACGGGACAGGGGCCCCAGCATTTT. This codes for CASSALTGQGPQHF.